This T cell receptor beta chain was profiled in a study of blood T cell repertoires in COVID-19. Authors' methods: Scientists estimated how many nucleated cells there were by amplifying reference gene primers. The method was immunoSEQ multiplex PCR; TCRdb's version includes in-frame clones alone and lacks a portion of them. V and J calls and clone size are as listed in that table; D and trimming were resolved from the DNA. The sample lists about 350,000 clones; more than 75% were seen once. The V gene's germline CDR1 is SGHDN and CDR2 FVKESK. The junction had 2 bases not matched to a gene; V was cut back by 4 bases and J by 9 bases. The CDR3 runs 13 residues.

Sample: peripheral blood. The TCR was taken from a woman between 18 and 29 years old who had recovered from COVID-19. The chain has TRBV14 and TRBJ2-4; 11 bases match TRBD1. CDR3 in DNA: TGTGCCAGCAGCCCTGGGACAGGGGGCATTCAGTACTTC. Its translation: CASSPGTGGIQYF.